The clone carrying this TCR beta chain was observed many times. CDR1 is MNHEY and CDR2 is SMNVEV in the germline V gene (reference sequence). Trimming cost V 5 bases and J 4 bases; bases outside gene matches: 2. The CDR3 is 14 amino acids. This sample was included in a study of blood T cells in healthy people across ages. PCR was performed a second time for about 7 to 12 cycles using a sample-barcoded 5' primer and a J-beta primer mix. TCRdb independently ran MiXCR on the 5' RACE reads; one entry per CDR3 protein. The sample shows over a million distinct CDR3 sequences, under 55% of them seen only once.

The chain carries TRBV27 and TRBJ2-1, with TRBD1 matching over 10 bases. This TCR derives from a woman under 30 in good health. Sequencing was carried out using blood. CDR3 in DNA: TGTGCCAGCAGTCGACAGGGGGCGTACAATGAGCAGTTCTTC. Amino acids: CASSRQGAYNEQFF.